This is a list of T cell receptor beta chains from one sample in a study of response to subunit inactivated influenza vaccine. Using its own MiXCR run on the RT-PCR reads, TCRdb lists one record per CDR3 protein. The sample has just over 300,000 distinct CDR3 sequences, roughly 20% seen once. The source material was PBMCs from blood, sampled approximately 20 months after vaccination. The receptors were sampled from a man aged 45 to 75 who received an inactivated influenza vaccine. Both conserved end residues are part of each CDR3. A D gene is named only where the DNA matches it firmly. For some rows the clone size is stated as once, few or many, or as a class when expanded; others skip it.

CDR3 protein | CDR3 DNA | J gene | D gene | clone size | V gene
CASMAGYMDTQYF | TGTGCCAGCATGGCGGGGTACATGGATACGCAGTATTTT | TRBJ2-3 | NA | few | TRBV7-9
CASVEGPASYEQYF | TGCGCCAGCGTCGAGGGTCCTGCCTCCTACGAGCAGTACTTC | TRBJ2-7 | NA | NA | TRBV5-1
CASSVDGNSPLHF | TGTGCCAGCAGCGTAGATGGAAATTCACCCCTCCACTTT | TRBJ1-6 | NA | NA | TRBV9
CASSARTGGGYTF | TGTGCCAGCAGTGCACGGACAGGCGGAGGCTACACCTTC | TRBJ1-2 | TRBD1 | few | TRBV2
CASSLDWGVNSPLHF | TGCGCCAGCAGCTTGGATTGGGGTGTTAATTCACCCCTCCACTTT | TRBJ1-6 | NA | NA | TRBV5-1
CASSLSDAVRGSEAFF | TGTGCCAGCAGTTTATCGGATGCGGTTCGAGGGTCGGAAGCTTTCTTT | TRBJ1-1 | NA | NA | TRBV27
CASSLGQANTEAFF | TGTGCCAGCAGCTTGGGGCAGGCGAACACTGAAGCTTTCTTT | TRBJ1-1 | NA | many | TRBV5-1
CASMALAGARNEQFF | TGTGCCAGCATGGCCCTGGCGGGGGCGCGGAATGAGCAGTTCTTC | TRBJ2-1 | NA | few | TRBV12-3/TRBV12-4
CASTSTAIRGYTF | TGTGCCAGCACCTCGACGGCGATCCGAGGCTACACCTTC | TRBJ1-2 | NA | NA | TRBV2
CASSPLASADTQYF | TGTGCCAGCAGTCCACTAGCGTCGGCAGATACGCAGTATTTT | TRBJ2-3 | TRBD2 | NA | TRBV6-2/TRBV6-3
CASSEGTAHSPLHF | TGTGCCAGTAGTGAAGGGACGGCCCATTCACCCCTCCACTTT | TRBJ1-6 | NA | few | TRBV19
CASSRVEAFF | TGTGCCAGCAGTCGAGTAGAAGCTTTCTTT | TRBJ1-1 | NA | NA | TRBV12-3/TRBV12-4